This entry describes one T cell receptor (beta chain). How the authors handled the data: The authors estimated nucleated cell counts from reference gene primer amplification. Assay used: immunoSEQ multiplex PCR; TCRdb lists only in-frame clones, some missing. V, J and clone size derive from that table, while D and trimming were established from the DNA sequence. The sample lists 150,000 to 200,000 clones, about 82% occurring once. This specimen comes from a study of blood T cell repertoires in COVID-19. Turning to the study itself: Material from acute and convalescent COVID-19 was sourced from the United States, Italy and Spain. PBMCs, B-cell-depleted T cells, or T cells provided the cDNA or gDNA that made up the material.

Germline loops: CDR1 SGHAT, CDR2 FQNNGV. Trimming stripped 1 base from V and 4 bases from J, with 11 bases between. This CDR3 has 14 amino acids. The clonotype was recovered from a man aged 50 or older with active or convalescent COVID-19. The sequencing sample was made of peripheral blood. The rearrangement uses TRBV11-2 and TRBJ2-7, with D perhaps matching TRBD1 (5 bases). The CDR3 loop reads CASSLALGAYEQYF. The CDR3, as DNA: TGTGCCAGCAGCTTAGCTCTTGGGGCATACGAGCAGTACTTC.